This TCR beta chain was observed in a study of Graves' ophthalmopathy and Graves' hyperthyroidism. Study-wide context: Before any treatment was given, at initial diagnosis, peripheral blood was collected.

The junction had 7 bases not matched to a gene; V was cut back by 1 base and J by 4 bases. There are 15 residues in the CDR3. Researchers took RNA transcripts and amplified TCR beta CDR3 regions from them. First-round RT-PCR employed HTBI primers, with a second-round multiplex PCR after it. MiXCR, applied by TCRdb to the multiplex PCR reads, yields one record per CDR3 protein. Of hundreds of thousands of distinct CDR3 sequences in the sample, 20% to 25% were seen once. Exclusion criteria comprised other autoimmune diseases, uncontrolled infections, pregnancy or lactation in patients. Diagnostic conclusions were grounded in clinical symptoms, serum thyroxine, TRAb, thyroid ultrasound and orbital computed tomography. At least ten counts were recorded for this clonotype.

The chain links TRBV12-3 or TRBV12-4 to TRBJ2-7, with TRBD2 matching 7 bases. This clonotype was obtained from a woman aged 50 to 60 with Graves' ophthalmopathy. Specimen: peripheral blood. The CDR3 sequence is CASSLGAGKNYEQYF. As DNA, the CDR3 is TGTGCCAGCAGTTTAGGAGCGGGAAAAAATTACGAGCAGTACTTC.